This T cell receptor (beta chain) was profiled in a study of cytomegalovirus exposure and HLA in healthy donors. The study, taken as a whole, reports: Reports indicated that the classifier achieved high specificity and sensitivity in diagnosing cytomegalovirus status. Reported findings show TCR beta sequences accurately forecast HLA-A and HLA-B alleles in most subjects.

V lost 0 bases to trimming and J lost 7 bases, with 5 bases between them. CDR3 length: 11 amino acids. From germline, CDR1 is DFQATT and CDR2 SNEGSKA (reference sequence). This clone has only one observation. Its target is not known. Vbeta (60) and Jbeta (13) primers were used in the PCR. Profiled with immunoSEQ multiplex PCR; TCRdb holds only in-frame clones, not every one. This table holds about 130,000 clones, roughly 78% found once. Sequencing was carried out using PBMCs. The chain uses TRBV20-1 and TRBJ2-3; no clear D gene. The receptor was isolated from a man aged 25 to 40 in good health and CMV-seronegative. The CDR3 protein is CSARDVNTQYF. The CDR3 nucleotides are TGCAGTGCTAGAGATGTAAATACGCAGTATTTT.